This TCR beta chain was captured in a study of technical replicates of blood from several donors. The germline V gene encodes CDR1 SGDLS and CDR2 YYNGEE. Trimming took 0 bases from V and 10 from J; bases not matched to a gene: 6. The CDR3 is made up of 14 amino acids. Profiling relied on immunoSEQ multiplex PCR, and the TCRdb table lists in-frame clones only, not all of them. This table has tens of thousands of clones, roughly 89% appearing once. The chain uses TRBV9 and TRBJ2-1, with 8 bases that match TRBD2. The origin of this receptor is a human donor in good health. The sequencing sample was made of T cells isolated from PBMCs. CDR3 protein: CASSVGLAGHEQFF. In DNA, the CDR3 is TGTGCCAGCAGCGTAGGCTTAGCGGGGCACGAGCAGTTCTTC.